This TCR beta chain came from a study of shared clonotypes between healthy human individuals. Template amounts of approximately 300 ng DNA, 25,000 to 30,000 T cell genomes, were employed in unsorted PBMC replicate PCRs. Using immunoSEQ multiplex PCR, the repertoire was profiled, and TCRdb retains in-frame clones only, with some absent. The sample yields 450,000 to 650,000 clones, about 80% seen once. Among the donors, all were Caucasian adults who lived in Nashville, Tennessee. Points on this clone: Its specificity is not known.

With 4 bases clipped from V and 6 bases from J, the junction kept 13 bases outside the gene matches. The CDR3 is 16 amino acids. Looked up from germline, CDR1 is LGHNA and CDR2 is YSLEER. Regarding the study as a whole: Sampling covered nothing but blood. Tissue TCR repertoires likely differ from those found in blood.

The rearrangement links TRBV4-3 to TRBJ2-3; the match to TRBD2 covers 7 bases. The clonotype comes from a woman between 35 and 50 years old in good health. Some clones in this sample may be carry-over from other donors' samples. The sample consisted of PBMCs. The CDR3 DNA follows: TGCGCCAGCAGCCCCTGGGGTGGTTCGACTAGCGATACGCAGTATTTT. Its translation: CASSPWGGSTSDTQYF.